These T cell receptor beta chains were read from a single sample in a study of technical replicates of blood from a few donors. Using immunoSEQ multiplex PCR, the repertoire was profiled, and TCRdb retains in-frame clones only, with some absent. The profile shows about 88,000 clones, under 95% of them singletons. Specimen: T cells isolated from PBMCs. Receptors originate from a human donor in good health. Both conserved end residues are part of each CDR3. D genes are given only for firm matches. Clone size is given for some rows only: seen once, a few or many times, or a class if the clone is expanded.

CDR3 protein | CDR3 DNA | V gene | clone size | J gene | D gene
CAGGLADYNEQFF | TGTGCCGGAGGGCTAGCGGACTACAATGAGCAGTTCTTC | TRBV6-1 | once | TRBJ2-1 | TRBD2
CASSPEIGQAFYGYTF | TGTGCCAGCAGCCCGGAAATAGGACAGGCTTTCTATGGCTACACCTTC | TRBV7-6 | - | TRBJ1-2 | TRBD1
CASSPGQGYGYTF | TGTGCCAGCAGCCCAGGACAGGGATATGGCTACACCTTC | TRBV5-6 | - | TRBJ1-2 | TRBD1
CASSLGQGAAGYTF | TGTGCCAGCAGCTTGGGACAGGGGGCAGCTGGCTACACCTTC | TRBV5-6 | - | TRBJ1-2 | TRBD1
CASSSYGGTSGHNTGELFF | TGTGCCAGCAGCTCATATGGCGGGACTAGCGGGCATAACACCGGGGAGCTGTTTTTT | TRBV7-9 | - | TRBJ2-2 | TRBD2
CASSLGTVEAFF | TGTGCCAGCAGCTTAGGGACAGTTGAAGCTTTCTTT | TRBV7-9 | - | TRBJ1-1 | -
CSVEDRRDRGFSGELFF | TGCAGCGTTGAAGATCGAAGAGACAGGGGGTTCAGTGGGGAGCTGTTTTTT | TRBV29-1 | - | TRBJ2-2 | TRBD1
CASLGQGGSTDTQYF | TGTGCCAGTCTGGGGCAGGGAGGGAGCACAGATACGCAGTATTTT | TRBV19 | - | TRBJ2-3 | TRBD2
CASSQETGVEKLFF | TGTGCCAGCAGCCAGGAAACAGGAGTCGAAAAACTGTTTTTT | TRBV4-2 | - | TRBJ1-4 | -
CASSPPGGDTEAFF | TGTGCCAGCTCACCACCGGGGGGGGACACTGAAGCTTTCTTT | TRBV18 | - | TRBJ1-1 | -
CASSDNTRDRGYGYTF | TGTGCCAGCAGCGATAACACCCGGGACAGGGGCTATGGCTACACCTTC | TRBV7-8 | - | TRBJ1-2 | TRBD1
CASSDSRLGRHSNQPQHF | TGTGCCAGCAGTGACTCGAGGTTAGGTCGGCATAGCAATCAGCCCCAGCATTTT | TRBV6-4 | once | TRBJ1-5 | -
CASSGWTGESYGYTF | TGTGCCAGCAGCGGCTGGACAGGGGAAAGTTATGGCTACACCTTC | TRBV5-4 | - | TRBJ1-2 | TRBD1
CASSFADTQYF | TGCGCCAGCAGCTTCGCAGATACGCAGTATTTT | TRBV5-1 | - | TRBJ2-3 | -
CASGPLSIETGANVLTF | TGTGCCAGCGGGCCTTTATCCATTGAGACTGGGGCCAACGTCCTGACTTTC | TRBV27 | - | TRBJ2-6 | -
CASSQDFEDREPSYEQYF | TGCGCCAGCAGCCAAGATTTTGAGGACAGGGAGCCCTCCTACGAGCAGTACTTC | TRBV4-1 | - | TRBJ2-7 | TRBD1
CASSLLGGLAGNEQYF | TGTGCCAGCAGTTTACTGGGGGGGCTAGCGGGAAACGAGCAGTACTTC | TRBV27 | - | TRBJ2-7 | TRBD2
CASSFNRDYTEAFF | TGTGCCAGCAGTTTCAACAGGGATTACACTGAAGCTTTCTTT | TRBV27 | - | TRBJ1-1 | -